This TCR beta chain was observed in a study of T cell changes during pregnancy in multiple sclerosis (dated by TCRdb to between 2018 and 2021). For the study in its entirety: The study examined how the T cell repertoire changed over the course of pregnancy in women with multiple sclerosis.

The trim is 0 bases for V and 0 bases for J, with a gap of 7 bases between the germline ends. CDR1 and CDR2, looked up from the germline V gene, are SGDLS and YYNGEE. Its CDR3 holds 14 amino acids, cysteine through phenylalanine. The DNA shown is the 42-base CDR3, in frame from base 1. Remarks on this clone: Its antigen is currently not known. Base qualities are not at hand, and no much larger clone is one base apart.

The library was built by means of the immunoSEQ multiplex PCR assay. The table comes from immuneACCESS by way of TCRdb, which keeps in-frame sequences with V and J called. Part of the clones is missing from these tables; in studies checked, under half for an unresolved V gene and the rest for unknown reasons. Here the sample has about 110,000 clones; about 94% occur a single time. 1.5% of the sample belongs to the ten largest clones. The sample in question was peripheral blood, obtained in the third trimester of pregnancy. This TCR was sampled from a female donor with multiple sclerosis, enrolled in a pregnancy study. Rearrangement joined TRBV9 to TRBJ2-7; no confident D gene assignment can be made. For the CDR3, the sequence is CASSVAVYSYEQYF. DNA sequence: TGTGCCAGCAGCGTAGCGGTCTACTCCTACGAGCAGTACTTC.